This T cell receptor (beta chain) was captured in a study of post-analysis software for immune sequencing data. The overall study: Secondary progressive, relapsing-remitting and progressive-relapsing multiple sclerosis were among the included disease courses.

As regards this clonotype: The antigen remains undetermined.

V was pared by 5 bases and J by 3 bases, with 10 bases of the junction left unmatched. The CDR3 covers 14 residues. The V gene's germline CDR1 is SQVTM and CDR2 ANQGSEA. Every TCR beta cDNA library bore unique molecular identifiers. One entry per CDR3 protein, called by TCRdb with MiXCR from the PCR reads. The data contain some 890,000 distinct CDR3 sequences, approximately 53% of them singletons. Points from the study as a whole: Controls showed lower frequencies than patients for several TRBV segments, and TRBV5-6, TRBV5-1 and TRBV20-1 were among these. Strong co-clustering by F measure was evident for samples that had been prepared in the same batch.

The sample taken for sequencing was blood. The J gene is TRBJ2-7, the V gene TRBV29-1; TRBD1 matches 7 bases. The clonotype originates from a girl aged 10 to 17 with multiple sclerosis. CDR3 nucleotides: TGCAGCGTTCGAGACCGGGACAGCGGCTACGAGCAGTACTTC. Its protein is CSVRDRDSGYEQYF.